The rows below give T cell receptor beta chains drawn from one sample of a study of T cells in Graves' hyperthyroidism and ophthalmopathy. TCRdb redid the calling of the multiplex PCR reads with MiXCR, one entry per CDR3 protein. This table has over 90,000 distinct CDR3 sequences, roughly 50% appearing once. Sequencing was performed on blood. These receptors originate from a middle-aged man with Graves' hyperthyroidism. Each CDR3 is given with its conserved first and last residue. The order of the fields is V gene, D gene, clone size, J gene, CDR3 protein, CDR3 DNA. The D gene is left open where the match is weak. Clone size is not always given. Where it is, it says once, few, many or a class for expanded clones.

V: TRBV19
D: -
size: many
J: TRBJ1-5
CDR3: CASSIRGNQPQHF
DNA: TGTGCCAGTAGTATCCGCGGGAATCAGCCCCAGCATTTT

V: TRBV13
D: -
size: many
J: TRBJ2-2
CDR3: CASSASPHTNTGELFF
DNA: TGTGCCAGCAGCGCATCGCCTCACACGAACACCGGGGAGCTGTTTTTT

V: TRBV29-1
D: -
size: -
J: TRBJ1-1
CDR3: CSAIQGDFTEAFF
DNA: TGCAGCGCCATACAGGGTGATTTCACTGAAGCTTTCTTT

V: TRBV4-1
D: -
size: -
J: TRBJ2-5
CDR3: CASGQGSLREAQYF
DNA: TGCGCCAGCGGCCAAGGGTCCCTAAGGGAGGCCCAGTACTTC

V: TRBV5-6
D: -
size: many
J: TRBJ1-1
CDR3: CASSFGPKLEAFF
DNA: TGTGCCAGCAGCTTCGGCCCGAAGTTGGAAGCTTTCTTT

V: TRBV9
D: -
size: once
J: TRBJ2-7
CDR3: CASSPRGPGAGEQYF
DNA: TGTGCCAGCAGCCCCCGTGGCCCGGGAGCCGGGGAGCAGTACTTC

V: TRBV24-1
D: TRBD1
size: -
J: TRBJ2-5
CDR3: CASSLRTGTQYF
DNA: TGTGCCAGCAGTTTGAGGACAGGGACCCAGTACTTC

V: TRBV6-6
D: -
size: many
J: TRBJ2-5
CDR3: CASGIQETQYF
DNA: TGTGCCAGCGGCATCCAAGAGACCCAGTACTTC

V: TRBV4-3
D: -
size: many
J: TRBJ2-7
CDR3: CASRPTDNSIYEQYF
DNA: TGCGCCAGCAGGCCAACGGACAATTCCATCTACGAGCAGTACTTC

V: TRBV12-3/TRBV12-4
D: -
size: many
J: TRBJ1-4
CDR3: CASSLGQVLNEKLFF
DNA: TGTGCCAGCAGTTTAGGACAGGTCCTTAATGAAAAACTGTTTTTT

V: TRBV19
D: TRBD2
size: many
J: TRBJ2-1
CDR3: CASSKGLAASNEQFF
DNA: TGTGCCAGTAGTAAAGGACTAGCGGCGTCCAATGAGCAGTTCTTC

V: TRBV9
D: -
size: once
J: TRBJ1-1
CDR3: CASSFSGGYTEAFF
DNA: TGTGCCAGCAGCTTCTCGGGGGGCTACACTGAAGCTTTCTTT

V: TRBV10-3
D: TRBD1
size: medium-sized
J: TRBJ2-7
CDR3: CATNGQESYEQYF
DNA: TGTGCCACCAACGGACAGGAATCCTACGAGCAGTACTTC

V: TRBV11-2
D: -
size: many
J: TRBJ2-7
CDR3: CASSKESGYYEQYF
DNA: TGTGCCAGCAGCAAGGAGAGCGGTTACTACGAGCAGTACTTC

V: TRBV7-3
D: TRBD1
size: -
J: TRBJ2-7
CDR3: CASSSRQGDYEQYF
DNA: TGTGCCAGCTCATCAAGACAGGGGGACTACGAGCAGTACTTC

V: TRBV19
D: -
size: -
J: TRBJ1-2
CDR3: CATAITGEMRDGHTF
DNA: TGCGCCACTGCGATCACTGGGGAGATGAGGGATGGCCACACCTTC

V: TRBV6-5
D: TRBD2
size: many
J: TRBJ2-1
CDR3: CASKAPGGPYNEQFF
DNA: TGTGCCAGCAAAGCCCCGGGAGGGCCCTACAATGAGCAGTTCTTC